Listed below are T cell receptor beta chains from one sample, sequenced in a study of T cells in Graves' hyperthyroidism and ophthalmopathy. MiXCR, run by TCRdb on the multiplex PCR reads, gives a single entry per CDR3 protein. Among roughly 800,000 distinct CDR3 sequences listed, 35% to 45% were seen once. Specimen: blood. These receptors were taken from a man between 18 and 35 years old with Graves' hyperthyroidism. Each CDR3 is given with its conserved first and last residue. D genes are given only for firm matches. Part of the rows lack a size; the others show once, few, many or a class for expanded clones.

clone size | J gene | D gene | V gene | CDR3 protein | CDR3 DNA
- | TRBJ1-1 | TRBD1 | TRBV19 | CASSIVGRGSEAFF | TGTGCCAGTAGTATAGTCGGCAGGGGGAGTGAAGCTTTCTTT
- | TRBJ1-5 | - | TRBV6-5 | CASSYGGGGQPQHF | TGTGCCAGCAGTTACGGCGGGGGAGGGCAGCCCCAGCATTTT
many | TRBJ1-4 | - | TRBV2 | CASSDWGQGEKLFF | TGTGCCAGCAGTGACTGGGGGCAGGGTGAAAAACTGTTTTTT
many | TRBJ1-2 | TRBD1 | TRBV29-1 | CSVERGQSYGYTF | TGCAGCGTTGAAAGGGGACAGTCCTATGGCTACACCTTC
- | TRBJ2-7 | TRBD1 | TRBV5-5 | CASSFQGQIYEQYF | TGTGCCAGCAGCTTCCAGGGACAGATCTACGAGCAGTACTTC
- | TRBJ2-2 | - | TRBV9 | CASSGPGDLLNTGELFF | TGTGCCAGCAGCGGCCCAGGGGATTTGCTCAACACCGGGGAGCTGTTTTTT
- | TRBJ2-5 | TRBD1 | TRBV4-1 | CASSPRDSPGGTQYF | TGCGCCAGCAGCCCACGGGACAGCCCGGGTGGGACCCAGTACTTC
many | TRBJ1-1 | - | TRBV29-1 | CSVPRWGGENTEAFF | TGCAGCGTCCCTAGGTGGGGTGGGGAGAACACTGAAGCTTTCTTT
- | TRBJ2-7 | TRBD1 | TRBV7-9 | CASSSGQTFYEQYF | TGTGCCAGCAGCTCGGGACAGACCTTTTACGAGCAGTACTTC
- | TRBJ2-7 | - | TRBV10-3 | CASSSPGSLSEQYF | TGTGCCAGCAGTTCCCCTGGGAGTTTAAGCGAGCAGTACTTC
many | TRBJ2-7 | - | TRBV10-3 | CATGNSYEQYF | TGTGCCACCGGGAATTCCTACGAGCAGTACTTC
many | TRBJ1-5 | - | TRBV20-1 | CSASRQQGDQPQHF | TGCAGTGCCAGTAGACAACAGGGCGATCAGCCCCAGCATTTT
- | TRBJ1-4 | TRBD1 | TRBV29-1 | CSVEGQSNEKLFF | TGCAGCGTTGAGGGACAGAGTAATGAAAAACTGTTTTTT
few | TRBJ1-2 | - | TRBV5-1 | CASSLELGANYGYTF | TGCGCCAGCAGCTTGGAGCTGGGGGCAAACTATGGCTACACCTTC
- | TRBJ2-7 | TRBD2 | TRBV11-2 | CASSSGLAGPRPYEQYF | TGTGCCAGCAGCTCGGGACTAGCGGGACCTCGCCCCTACGAGCAGTACTTC
many | TRBJ1-1 | TRBD1 | TRBV19 | CASSPRGDGKRIF | TGTGCCAGTAGTCCCAGGGGGGACGGGAAGCGGATCTTT
- | TRBJ1-4 | - | TRBV5-1 | CASSQDGQGNEKLFF | TGCGCCAGCAGCCAAGATGGCCAGGGTAATGAAAAACTGTTTTTT
many | TRBJ1-1 | TRBD1 | TRBV7-6 | CASSLGGGVDTEAFF | TGTGCCAGCAGCCTGGGAGGGGGCGTGGACACTGAAGCTTTCTTT
few | TRBJ1-2 | - | TRBV12-3/TRBV12-4 | CASSTGTLTRVGYTF | TGTGCCAGCAGTACTGGGACGCTTACCAGGGTTGGCTACACCTTC
- | TRBJ2-7 | - | TRBV5-1 | CASSFGAVLWRSYEQYF | TGCGCCAGCAGCTTTGGGGCCGTACTATGGCGCTCCTACGAGCAGTACTTC
many | TRBJ2-7 | - | TRBV7-9 | CASSPTTGSYEQYF | TGTGCCAGTAGCCCCACGACAGGATCCTACGAGCAGTACTTC
- | TRBJ2-5 | TRBD2 | TRBV7-9 | CASTSGPGGETQYF | TGTGCCAGCACCTCTGGGCCGGGAGGGGAGACCCAGTACTTC
many | TRBJ1-5 | - | TRBV19 | CASHSLGYNQPQHF | TGTGCCAGTCACTCCCTTGGCTACAATCAGCCCCAGCATTTT
- | TRBJ2-2 | - | TRBV7-6 | CASSSTSTTGELFF | TGTGCCAGCAGCTCGACTAGTACCACCGGGGAGCTGTTTTTT
- | TRBJ2-7 | TRBD2 | TRBV13 | CASSLSASGTKYEQYF | TGTGCCAGCAGTTTATCGGCTAGCGGGACCAAGTACGAGCAGTACTTC
- | TRBJ1-5 | TRBD1 | TRBV9 | CASSVDTGGGQPQHF | TGTGCCAGCAGCGTAGACACAGGGGGCGGTCAGCCCCAGCATTTT
- | TRBJ1-2 | - | TRBV25-1 | CASRLTLDRSYGYTF | TGTGCCAGCAGGTTGACGCTTGACAGGAGCTATGGCTACACCTTC
- | TRBJ2-7 | TRBD1 | TRBV7-9 | CASSSGYRGIDEQYF | TGTGCCAGCAGCTCCGGGTACAGGGGGATCGACGAGCAGTACTTC
- | TRBJ1-1 | TRBD1 | TRBV7-9 | CASSLARTGITEAFF | TGTGCCAGCAGCTTAGCCCGGACAGGGATCACTGAAGCTTTCTTT
- | TRBJ2-7 | - | TRBV28 | CASSPARAVRYEQYF | TGTGCCAGCAGTCCGGCTCGGGCAGTTCGCTACGAGCAGTACTTC
- | TRBJ2-7 | TRBD1 | TRBV7-8 | CASSLGDRGGGYEQYF | TGTGCCAGCAGCTTAGGGGACAGGGGTGGTGGCTACGAGCAGTACTTC
few | TRBJ1-5 | TRBD1 | TRBV10-3 | CASVQGREQPQHF | TGTGCCAGCGTACAGGGGCGGGAGCAGCCCCAGCATTTT
many | TRBJ2-7 | - | TRBV20-1 | CSASLIDYEQYF | TGCAGTGCTAGTCTGATAGACTACGAGCAGTACTTC
once | TRBJ1-2 | - | TRBV5-6 | CTSSQAGFGYGYTF | TGCACCAGCAGCCAAGCTGGATTCGGCTATGGCTACACCTTC
- | TRBJ2-6 | - | TRBV5-6 | CASRLLTGFSGANVLTF | TGTGCCAGCAGGTTGTTGACAGGATTCTCTGGGGCCAACGTCCTGACTTTC
- | TRBJ1-1 | - | TRBV6-1 | CASSTQIMNTEAFF | TGTGCCAGCAGTACCCAGATCATGAACACTGAAGCTTTCTTT
many | TRBJ1-6 | TRBD1 | TRBV20-1 | CSAQDRGNSPLHF | TGCAGTGCTCAAGACAGGGGTAATTCACCCCTCCACTTT
many | TRBJ2-6 | - | TRBV29-1 | CSVEDLRDGANVLTF | TGCAGCGTTGAAGATCTCAGGGACGGGGCCAACGTCCTGACTTTC
few | TRBJ2-2 | TRBD2 | TRBV7-3 | CASSLIAGGHTGELFF | TGTGCCAGCAGCTTAATAGCGGGAGGGCACACCGGGGAGCTGTTTTTT
few | TRBJ2-6 | - | TRBV28 | CASSRVGGVGANVLTF | TGTGCCAGCAGCCGGGTCGGTGGGGTCGGGGCCAACGTCCTGACTTTC
- | TRBJ2-5 | - | TRBV7-2 | CASSLFGTAQETQYF | TGTGCCAGCAGCTTATTCGGCACCGCCCAAGAGACCCAGTACTTC
- | TRBJ2-7 | - | TRBV7-8 | CASSLLDNSYEQYF | TGTGCCAGCAGCTTACTCGACAACTCCTACGAGCAGTACTTC
few | TRBJ1-4 | - | TRBV6-6 | CASSYAAGREKLFF | TGTGCCAGCAGTTACGCGGCAGGGCGGGAAAAACTGTTTTTT
few | TRBJ2-7 | TRBD2 | TRBV2 | CASSRTSGRRGEQYF | TGTGCCAGCAGCCGGACTAGCGGGAGAAGGGGCGAGCAGTACTTC
many | TRBJ1-1 | - | TRBV5-1 | CASSPRGGDTEAFF | TGTGCCAGCAGCCCACGGGGGGGGGACACTGAAGCTTTCTTT
few | TRBJ2-7 | TRBD1 | TRBV12-3/TRBV12-4 | CASGLGQGDEQYF | TGTGCCAGCGGCCTGGGACAGGGGGACGAGCAGTACTTC
- | TRBJ2-7 | - | TRBV7-2 | CASSHSSTRGYEQYF | TGTGCCAGCAGCCATAGCAGTACGAGGGGATACGAGCAGTACTTC
many | TRBJ2-7 | - | TRBV10-3 | CAISGSDGTASYEQYF | TGTGCCATCAGTGGTAGCGACGGGACGGCCTCCTACGAGCAGTACTTC
many | TRBJ2-6 | - | TRBV9 | CASSLRGGGRGANVLTF | TGTGCCAGCAGCCTCCGAGGTGGGGGCCGTGGGGCCAACGTCCTGACTTTC
many | TRBJ2-5 | - | TRBV29-1 | CSVDGESEETQYF | TGCAGCGTGGACGGTGAGAGCGAAGAGACCCAGTACTTC
many | TRBJ2-6 | TRBD2 | TRBV2 | CASKLAVSGANVLTF | TGTGCCAGCAAGCTAGCGGTTTCTGGGGCCAACGTCCTGACTTTC
- | TRBJ1-6 | - | TRBV9 | CASSLRTPGTYNSPLHF | TGTGCCAGCAGCTTGCGGACGCCGGGCACCTATAATTCACCCCTCCACTTT
many | TRBJ2-7 | - | TRBV7-8 | CASSTDLYEQYF | TGTGCCAGCAGCACTGACTTGTACGAGCAGTACTTC
- | TRBJ1-2 | TRBD1 | TRBV15 | CATSTYRGNYGYTF | TGTGCCACCAGCACCTACAGGGGGAACTATGGCTACACCTTC
many | TRBJ1-2 | - | TRBV20-1 | CSAETTANYGYTF | TGCAGTGCGGAAACGACAGCTAACTATGGCTACACCTTC
many | TRBJ2-2 | - | TRBV10-2 | CASSDTGTSLTGELFF | TGCGCCAGCAGCGATACCGGGACGAGCCTCACCGGGGAGCTGTTTTTT
many | TRBJ2-7 | TRBD2 | TRBV20-1 | CSASQGLESYEQYF | TGCAGTGCTTCCCAGGGACTAGAATCCTACGAGCAGTACTTC
- | TRBJ1-3 | - | TRBV2 | CAFDTEDYTTGNTIYF | TGTGCCTTCGATACGGAGGATTATACAACTGGAAACACCATATATTTT
few | TRBJ2-6 | TRBD2 | TRBV11-2 | CASSQDPLAGGSGANVLTF | TGTGCCAGCAGCCAGGATCCACTAGCGGGGGGCTCTGGGGCCAACGTCCTGACTTTC